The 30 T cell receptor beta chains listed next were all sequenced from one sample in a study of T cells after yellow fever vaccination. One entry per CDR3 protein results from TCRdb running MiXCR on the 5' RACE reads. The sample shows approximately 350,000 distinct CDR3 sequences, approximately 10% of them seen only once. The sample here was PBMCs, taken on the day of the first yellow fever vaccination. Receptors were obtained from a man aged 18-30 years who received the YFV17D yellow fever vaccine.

The CDR3 spells CASNRVAYEQYV. The CDR3 DNA reads as TGTGCCAGCAACAGGGTTGCCTACGAGCAGTACGTC. This chain joins TRBV21-1 and TRBJ2-7. TRBV21-1 is a pseudogene segment. The CDR3 totals 12 residues.

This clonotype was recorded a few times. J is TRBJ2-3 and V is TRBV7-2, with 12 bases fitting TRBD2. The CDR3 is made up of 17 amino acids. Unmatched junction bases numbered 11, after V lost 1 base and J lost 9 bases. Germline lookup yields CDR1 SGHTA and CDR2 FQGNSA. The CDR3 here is CASSLVGLAGGPNTQYF. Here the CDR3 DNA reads TGTGCCAGCAGCTTAGTAGGGCTAGCGGGGGGGCCTAACACGCAGTATTTT.

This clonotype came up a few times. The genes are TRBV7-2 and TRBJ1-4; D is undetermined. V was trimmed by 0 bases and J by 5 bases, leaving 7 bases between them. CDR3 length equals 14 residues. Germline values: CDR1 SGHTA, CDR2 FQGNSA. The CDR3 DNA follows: TGTGCCAGCAGCTTAGCGGGAGAAAATGAAAAACTGTTTTTT. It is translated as CASSLAGENEKLFF.

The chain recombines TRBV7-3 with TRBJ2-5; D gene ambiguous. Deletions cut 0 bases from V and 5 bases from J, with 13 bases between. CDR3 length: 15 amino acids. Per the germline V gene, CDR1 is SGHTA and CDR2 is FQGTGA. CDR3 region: CASSLTGSGAETQYF. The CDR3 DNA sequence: TGTGCCAGCAGCTTAACAGGCTCGGGTGCGGAGACCCAGTACTTC.

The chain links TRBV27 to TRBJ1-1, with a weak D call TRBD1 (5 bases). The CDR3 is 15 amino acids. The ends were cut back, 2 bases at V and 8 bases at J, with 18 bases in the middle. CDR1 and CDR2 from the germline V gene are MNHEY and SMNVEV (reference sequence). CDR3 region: CASSLPSAGDGEAFF. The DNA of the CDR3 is TGTGCCAGCAGTTTACCTTCTGCCGGGGACGGAGAAGCTTTCTTT.

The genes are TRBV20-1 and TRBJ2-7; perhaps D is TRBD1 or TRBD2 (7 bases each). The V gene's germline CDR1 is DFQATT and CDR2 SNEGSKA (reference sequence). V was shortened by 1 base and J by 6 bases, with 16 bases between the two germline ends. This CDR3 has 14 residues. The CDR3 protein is CSARGEGARGEQYF. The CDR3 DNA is TGCAGTGCTAGAGGGGAGGGGGCGCGGGGCGAGCAGTACTTC.

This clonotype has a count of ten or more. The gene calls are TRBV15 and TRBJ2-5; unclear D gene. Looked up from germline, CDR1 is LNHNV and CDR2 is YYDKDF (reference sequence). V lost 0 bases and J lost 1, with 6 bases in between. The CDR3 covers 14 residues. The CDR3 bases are TGTGCCACCAGCAGAGACAAGGCCCAAGAGACCCAGTACTTC. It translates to CATSRDKAQETQYF. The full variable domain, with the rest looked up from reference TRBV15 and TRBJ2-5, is DAMVIQNPRYQVTQFGKPVTLSCSQTLNHNVMYWYQQKSSQAPKLLFHYYDKDFNNEADTPDNFQSRRPNTSFCFLDIRSPGLGDTAMYLCATSRDKAQETQYFGPGTRLLVL.

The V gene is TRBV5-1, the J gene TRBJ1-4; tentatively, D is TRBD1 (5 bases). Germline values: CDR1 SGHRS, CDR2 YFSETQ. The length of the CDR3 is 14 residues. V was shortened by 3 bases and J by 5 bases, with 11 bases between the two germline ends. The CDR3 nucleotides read TGCGCCAGCAGCTCCTGGACAAGGAATGAAAAACTGTTTTTT. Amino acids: CASSSWTRNEKLFF.

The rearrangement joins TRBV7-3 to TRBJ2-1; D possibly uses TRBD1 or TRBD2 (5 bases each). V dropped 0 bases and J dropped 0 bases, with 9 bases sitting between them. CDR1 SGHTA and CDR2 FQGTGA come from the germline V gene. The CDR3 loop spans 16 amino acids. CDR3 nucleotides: TGTGCCAGCAGCTTAACGGGGACCCGCTCCTACAATGAGCAGTTCTTC. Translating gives CASSLTGTRSYNEQFF.

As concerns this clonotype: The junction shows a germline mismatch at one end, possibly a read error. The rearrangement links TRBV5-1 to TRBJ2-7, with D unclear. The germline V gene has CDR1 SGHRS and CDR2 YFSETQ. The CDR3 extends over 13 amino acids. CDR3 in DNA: TGCGCCAGCTCGGACGGACCCTCCTCCGAGCAGTACTTC. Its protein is CASSDGPSSEQYF.

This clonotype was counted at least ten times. The CDR3 reads CASSQAWADTQYF. CDR3 bases: TGTGCCAGCAGCCAAGCCTGGGCAGATACGCAGTATTTT. V gene TRBV28 combines with J gene TRBJ2-3; no definite D call. CDR3 size: 13 residues. V gave up 6 bases and J gave up 4 bases, with 11 bases separating them. CDR1 is MDHEN and CDR2 is SYDVKM in the germline V gene.

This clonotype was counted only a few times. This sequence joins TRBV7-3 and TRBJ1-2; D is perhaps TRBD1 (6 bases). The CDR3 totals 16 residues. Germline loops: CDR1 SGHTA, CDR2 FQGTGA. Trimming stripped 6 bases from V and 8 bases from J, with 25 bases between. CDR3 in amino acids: CASSLRGGRSGGGYTF. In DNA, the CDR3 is TGTGCCAGCAGTTTACGGGGGGGGCGCTCAGGCGGCGGCTACACCTTC.

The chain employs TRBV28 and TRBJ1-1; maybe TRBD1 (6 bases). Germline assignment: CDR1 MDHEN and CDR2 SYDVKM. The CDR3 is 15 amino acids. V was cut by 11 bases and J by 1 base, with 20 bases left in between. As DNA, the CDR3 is TGTGCCGTCCCGGGACAAGCCTGGGAGAACACTGAAGCTTTCTTT. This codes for CAVPGQAWENTEAFF. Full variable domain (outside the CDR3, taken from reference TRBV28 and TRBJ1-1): DVKVTQSSRYLVKRTGEKVFLECVQDMDHENMFWYRQDPGLGLRLIYFSYDVKMKEKGDIPEGYSVSREKKERFSLILESASTNQTSMYLCAVPGQAWENTEAFFGQGTRLTVV.

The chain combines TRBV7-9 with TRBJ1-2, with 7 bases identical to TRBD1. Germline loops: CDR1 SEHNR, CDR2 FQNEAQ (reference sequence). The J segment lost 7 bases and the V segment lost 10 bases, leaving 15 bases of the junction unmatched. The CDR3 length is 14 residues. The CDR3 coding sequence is TGTGCCACCAGAGAACGACAGGAGGGGGCTGGCTACACCTTC. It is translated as CATRERQEGAGYTF. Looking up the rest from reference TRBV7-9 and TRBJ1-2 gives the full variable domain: DTGVSQNPRHKITKRGQNVTFRCDPISEHNRLYWYRQTLGQGPEFLTYFQNEAQLEKSRLLSDRFSAERPKGSFSTLEIQRTEQGDSAMYLCATRERQEGAGYTFGSGTRLTVV.

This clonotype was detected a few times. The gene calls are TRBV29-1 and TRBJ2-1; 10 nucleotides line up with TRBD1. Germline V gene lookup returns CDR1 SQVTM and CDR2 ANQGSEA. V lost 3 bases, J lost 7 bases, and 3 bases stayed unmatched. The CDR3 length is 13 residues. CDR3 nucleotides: TGCAGCGTTGATAGGGACAGGGGTAATGAGCAGTTCTTC. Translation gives CSVDRDRGNEQFF.

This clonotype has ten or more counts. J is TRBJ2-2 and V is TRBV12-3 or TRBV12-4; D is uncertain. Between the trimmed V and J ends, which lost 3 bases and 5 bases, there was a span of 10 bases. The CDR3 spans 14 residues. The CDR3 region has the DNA TGTGCCAGCAGTTTTACCCGGACGACCGGGGAGCTGTTTTTT. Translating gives CASSFTRTTGELFF.

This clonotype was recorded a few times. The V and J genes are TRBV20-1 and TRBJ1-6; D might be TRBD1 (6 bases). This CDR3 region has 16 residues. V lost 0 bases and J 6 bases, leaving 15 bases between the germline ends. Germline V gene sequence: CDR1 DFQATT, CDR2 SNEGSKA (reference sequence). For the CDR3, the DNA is TGCAGTGCTAGAGAAGACTTCCAGGGGATTAATTCACCCCTCCACTTT. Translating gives CSAREDFQGINSPLHF.

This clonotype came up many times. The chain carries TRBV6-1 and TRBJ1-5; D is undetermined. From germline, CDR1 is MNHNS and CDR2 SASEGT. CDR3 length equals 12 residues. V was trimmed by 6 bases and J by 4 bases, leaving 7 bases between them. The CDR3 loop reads CASRQLNQPQHF. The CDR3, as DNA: TGTGCCAGCAGACAGCTTAATCAGCCCCAGCATTTT.

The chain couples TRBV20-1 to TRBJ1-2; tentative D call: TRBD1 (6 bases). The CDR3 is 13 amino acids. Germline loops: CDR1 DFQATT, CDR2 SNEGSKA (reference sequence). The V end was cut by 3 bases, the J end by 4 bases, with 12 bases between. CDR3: CSARRGAVYGYTF. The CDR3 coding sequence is TGCAGTGCTAGGCGGGGGGCAGTCTATGGCTACACCTTC.

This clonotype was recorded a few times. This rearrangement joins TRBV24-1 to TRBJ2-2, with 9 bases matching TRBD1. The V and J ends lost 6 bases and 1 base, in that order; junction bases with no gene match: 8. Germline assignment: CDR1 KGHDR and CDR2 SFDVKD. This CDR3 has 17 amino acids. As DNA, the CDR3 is TGTGCCACCAGTCGACTTGGGACAGGGTTGAACACCGGGGAGCTGTTTTTT. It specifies CATSRLGTGLNTGELFF.

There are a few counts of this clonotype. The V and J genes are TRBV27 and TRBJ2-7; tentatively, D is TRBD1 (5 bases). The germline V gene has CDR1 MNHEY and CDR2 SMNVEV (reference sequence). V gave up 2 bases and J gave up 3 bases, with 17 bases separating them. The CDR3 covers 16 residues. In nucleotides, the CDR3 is TGTGCCAGCAGTTTAAATTGGGCAGGGTTTATCTACGAGCAGTACTTC. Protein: CASSLNWAGFIYEQYF.

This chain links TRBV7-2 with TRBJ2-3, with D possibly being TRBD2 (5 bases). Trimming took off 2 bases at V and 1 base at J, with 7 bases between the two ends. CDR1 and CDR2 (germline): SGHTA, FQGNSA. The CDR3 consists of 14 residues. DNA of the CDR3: TGTGCCAGCAGCTTATGGCGGGGCACAGATACGCAGTATTTT. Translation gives CASSLWRGTDTQYF. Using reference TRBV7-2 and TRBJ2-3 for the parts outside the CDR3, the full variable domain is GAGVSQSPSNKVTEKGKDVELRCDPISGHTALYWYRQSLGQGLEFLIYFQGNSAPDKSGLPSDRFSAERTGGSVSTLTIQRTQQEDSAVYLCASSLWRGTDTQYFGPGTRLTVL.

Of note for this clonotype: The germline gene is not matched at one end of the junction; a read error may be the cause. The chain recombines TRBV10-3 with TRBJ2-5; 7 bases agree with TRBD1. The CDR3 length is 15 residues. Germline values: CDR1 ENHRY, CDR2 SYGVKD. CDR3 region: CAISGPTGSLEPQYF. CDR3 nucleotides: TGTGCCATCAGTGGGCCGACAGGGTCCCTAGAGCCCCAGTACTTC.

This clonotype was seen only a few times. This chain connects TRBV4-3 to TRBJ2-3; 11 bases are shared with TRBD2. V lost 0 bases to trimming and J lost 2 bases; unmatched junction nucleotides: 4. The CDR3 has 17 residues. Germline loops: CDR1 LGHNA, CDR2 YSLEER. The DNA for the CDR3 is TGCGCCAGCAGCCAAGAGTCGGGACTAGCGGCCACAGATACGCAGTATTTT. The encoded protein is CASSQESGLAATDTQYF.

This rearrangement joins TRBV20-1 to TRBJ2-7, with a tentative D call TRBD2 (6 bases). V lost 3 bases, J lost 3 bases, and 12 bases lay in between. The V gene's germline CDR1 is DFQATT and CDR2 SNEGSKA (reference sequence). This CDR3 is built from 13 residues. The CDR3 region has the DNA TGCAGTGCTAGTATGGGGGGTAGCTACGAGCAGTACTTC. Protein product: CSASMGGSYEQYF.

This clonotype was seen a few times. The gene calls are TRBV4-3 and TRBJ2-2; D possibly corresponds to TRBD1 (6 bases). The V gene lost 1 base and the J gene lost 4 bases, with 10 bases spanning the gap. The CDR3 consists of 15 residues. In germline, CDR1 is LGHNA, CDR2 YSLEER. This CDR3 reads CASSQGTGITGELFF. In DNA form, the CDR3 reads TGCGCCAGCAGCCAAGGAACAGGGATCACCGGGGAGCTGTTTTTT.

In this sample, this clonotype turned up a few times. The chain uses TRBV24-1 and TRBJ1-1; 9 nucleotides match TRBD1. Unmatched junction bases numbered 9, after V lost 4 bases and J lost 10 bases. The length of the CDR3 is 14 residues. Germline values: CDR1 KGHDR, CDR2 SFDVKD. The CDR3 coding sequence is TGTGCCACCAGTGAACCTGTACAGGGGGCAGGAGCTTTCTTT. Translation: CATSEPVQGAGAFF.

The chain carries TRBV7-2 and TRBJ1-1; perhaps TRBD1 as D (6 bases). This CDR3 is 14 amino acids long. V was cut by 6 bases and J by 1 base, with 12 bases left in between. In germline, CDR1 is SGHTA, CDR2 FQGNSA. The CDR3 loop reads CASRRGHGNTEAFF. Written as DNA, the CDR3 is TGTGCCAGCAGGAGGGGACATGGGAACACTGAAGCTTTCTTT.

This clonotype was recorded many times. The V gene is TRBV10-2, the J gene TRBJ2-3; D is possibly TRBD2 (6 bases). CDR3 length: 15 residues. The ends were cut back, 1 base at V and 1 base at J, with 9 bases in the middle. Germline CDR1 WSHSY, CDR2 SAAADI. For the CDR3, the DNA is TGCGCCAGCAGTGAGTGGGTAGCGGGCACAGATACGCAGTATTTT. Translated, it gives CASSEWVAGTDTQYF.

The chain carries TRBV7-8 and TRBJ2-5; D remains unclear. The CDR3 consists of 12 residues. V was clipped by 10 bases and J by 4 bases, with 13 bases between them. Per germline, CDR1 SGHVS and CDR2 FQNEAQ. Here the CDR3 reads CATYQFRETQYF. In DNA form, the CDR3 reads TGTGCCACCTACCAATTCAGAGAGACCCAGTACTTC. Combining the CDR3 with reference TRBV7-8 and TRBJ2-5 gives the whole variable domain GAGVSQSPRYKVAKRGQDVALRCDPISGHVSLFWYQQALGQGPEFLTYFQNEAQLDKSGLPSDRFFAERPEGSVSTLKIQRTQQEDSAVYLCATYQFRETQYFGPGTRLLVL.